These T cell receptor beta chains were read from a single sample in a study of patients and donors after allogeneic stem cell transplantation. TCRdb re-called the RT-PCR reads through MiXCR, storing one row per CDR3 protein. Among more than 850,000 distinct CDR3 sequences listed, 18% were seen once. The sample consisted of blood, either unsorted or a sorted T cell fraction (not recorded which). These receptors all stem from a human donor who was either an allogeneic HSCT recipient or a stem cell or donor lymphocyte infusion donor (not recorded which). It is not recorded whose cells these are; they may come from a transplant donor. Each CDR3 is given with its conserved first and last residue. Each record gives: clone size, J gene, V gene, D gene, CDR3 protein, CDR3 DNA. The D gene is left open where the match is weak. Expanded clones are given a class, and other clones once, few, many or no size at all.

>many|TRBJ1-1|TRBV5-1|TRBD1
CASGDRNTEAFF
TGTGCCAGCGGGGACAGGAACACTGAAGCTTTCTTT
>-|TRBJ1-5|TRBV2|-
CATCRGRDQPQHF
TGTGCCACCTGCCGGGGGAGGGATCAGCCCCAGCATTTT
>-|TRBJ2-2|TRBV11-2|-
CASSLDGPRTGELFF
TGTGCCAGCAGCTTAGACGGGCCGAGGACCGGGGAGCTGTTTTTT
>many|TRBJ1-2|TRBV3-1|-
CASSPIGGFHSYTF
TGTGCCAGCAGCCCGATCGGGGGGTTTCATAGCTACACCTTC
>few|TRBJ1-1|TRBV6-1|-
CASAQGKRVEAFF
TGTGCCAGCGCACAGGGTAAAAGGGTCGAAGCTTTCTTT
>few|TRBJ2-7|TRBV4-3|-
CASSQDLVGRSYEQYF
TGCGCCAGCAGCCAAGATCTTGTAGGCAGATCCTACGAGCAGTACTTC
>-|TRBJ1-1|TRBV7-9|-
CASSLVSRPEAFF
TGTGCCAGCAGCTTAGTGTCCCGGCCTGAAGCTTTCTTT
>-|TRBJ1-2|TRBV27|TRBD1
CASSRSRTGGVTLFGYTF
TGTGCCAGCAGTCGTAGTCGGACAGGGGGCGTAACCCTCTTTGGCTACACCTTC
>few|TRBJ2-7|TRBV5-1|-
CASSLSASAQPFTTSYEQYF
TGCGCCAGCAGCTTGTCGGCCTCGGCCCAACCTTTTACCACTTCCTACGAGCAGTACTTC
>many|TRBJ1-2|TRBV12-3/TRBV12-4|-
CASSFLQANYGYTF
TGTGCCAGCAGTTTTCTCCAGGCGAACTATGGCTACACCTTC
>many|TRBJ2-1|TRBV29-1|-
CSVEDRIYNEQFF
TGCAGCGTTGAAGATCGGATCTACAATGAGCAGTTCTTC
>-|TRBJ1-1|TRBV12-3/TRBV12-4|-
CASSLAPGQSEAFF
TGTGCCAGCAGTTTAGCGCCCGGACAATCGGAGGCTTTCTTT
>-|TRBJ2-6|TRBV7-8|-
CASSPPEGRVVSGANVLTF
TGTGCCAGCAGCCCCCCCGAGGGCAGGGTGGTTTCTGGGGCCAACGTCCTGACTTTC
>few|TRBJ2-1|TRBV7-9|-
CAILLRYNEQFF
TGTGCCATCCTGCTACGGTACAATGAGCAGTTCTTC
>-|TRBJ2-3|TRBV5-1|TRBD1
CASGGTGRGDTQYF
TGCGCCAGCGGAGGGACAGGGAGGGGAGATACGCAGTATTTT
>many|TRBJ1-2|TRBV12-3/TRBV12-4|TRBD1
CASTLGQPRNYGYTF
TGTGCCAGCACATTGGGACAGCCTAGAAACTATGGCTACACCTTC
>-|TRBJ2-7|TRBV6-5|TRBD1
CASSYSPTGNEQYF
TGTGCCAGCAGTTACTCTCCGACAGGGAACGAGCAGTACTTC
>few|TRBJ2-7|TRBV20-1|-
CSARDYVGSYEQYF
TGCAGTGCTAGAGATTATGTTGGCTCCTACGAGCAGTACTTC
>few|TRBJ2-3|TRBV25-1|TRBD2
CASSPSLGAGGREGTDTQYF
TGTGCCAGCAGCCCCTCCCTAGGAGCGGGGGGCCGGGAAGGCACAGATACGCAGTATTTT
>-|TRBJ2-5|TRBV5-6|-
CASSSDTQETQYF
TGTGCCAGCAGCTCGGACACCCAAGAGACCCAGTACTTC
>-|TRBJ2-1|TRBV24-1|-
CATSDGTFYSYYNEQFF
TGTGCCACCAGTGATGGGACTTTTTACTCCTACTACAATGAGCAGTTCTTC
>few|TRBJ1-6|TRBV10-3|-
CAISEIEGWSPLHF
TGTGCCATCAGTGAGATTGAGGGGTGGTCACCCCTCCACTTT
>-|TRBJ2-5|TRBV5-1|-
CASSMELITGYQETQYF
TGCGCCAGCAGCATGGAACTCATAACAGGGTACCAAGAGACCCAGTACTTC
>-|TRBJ2-7|TRBV5-1|TRBD1
CASSYTQDRGSIYEQYF
TGCGCCAGCAGCTACACCCAGGACAGGGGCTCGATCTACGAGCAGTACTTC
>-|TRBJ1-4|TRBV25-1|-
CASSESRPGREKLFF
TGTGCCAGCAGTGAATCCCGTCCCGGCCGGGAAAAACTGTTTTTT
>-|TRBJ1-5|TRBV6-2/TRBV6-3|-
CASGRWGVNQPQHF
TGTGCCAGTGGTAGATGGGGCGTCAATCAGCCCCAGCATTTT
>few|TRBJ1-1|TRBV13|-
CASSHGRGRAVTEAFF
TGTGCCAGCAGCCACGGCAGGGGCCGAGCGGTAACTGAAGCTTTCTTT
>-|TRBJ2-6|TRBV6-1|-
CASSNRRTGANVLTF
TGTGCCAGCAGTAACCGGAGGACGGGGGCCAACGTCCTGACTTTC
>-|TRBJ2-5|TRBV5-1|TRBD2
CASSLPRTSQETQYF
TGCGCCAGCAGCTTGCCCCGGACTAGCCAAGAGACCCAGTACTTC
>few|TRBJ1-1|TRBV7-2|-
CASSLAFGANTEAFF
TGTGCCAGCAGCTTAGCGTTTGGGGCGAACACTGAAGCCTTCTTT
>few|TRBJ1-5|TRBV7-8|TRBD1
CASSLARTGGNQPQHF
TGTGCCAGCAGCTTAGCTCGGACAGGGGGCAATCAGCCCCAGCATTTT
>-|TRBJ1-5|TRBV4-3|TRBD1
CASSIGTGGGQPQHF
TGCGCCAGCAGCATAGGGACAGGGGGGGGTCAGCCCCAGCATTTT
>once|TRBJ2-7|TRBV6-1|TRBD2
CASSEGTSGRVSYEQYF
TGTGCCAGCAGTGAAGGAACTAGCGGGAGGGTATCCTACGAGCAGTACTTC
>few|TRBJ1-3|TRBV7-8|-
CASSLVVRGLDTIYF
TGTGCCAGCAGCTTAGTGGTCAGGGGTTTGGACACCATATATTTT
>few|TRBJ2-7|TRBV7-6|TRBD1
CASSLAVLPSTGQSYEQYF
TGTGCCAGCAGCTTAGCGGTTCTCCCTTCTACGGGACAGTCCTACGAGCAGTACTTC
>-|TRBJ1-1|TRBV7-3|-
CASSLSGADTTEAFF
TGTGCCAGCAGCTTATCCGGGGCAGACACCACTGAAGCTTTCTTT
>-|TRBJ1-3|TRBV7-2|-
CASSLAGGTPFGNTIYF
TGTGCCAGCAGCTTAGCGGGGGGGACACCCTTTGGAAACACCATATATTTT
>few|TRBJ2-1|TRBV7-9|-
CASWTQGYEQFF
TGTGCCAGCTGGACACAGGGCTATGAGCAGTTCTTC
>few|TRBJ2-1|TRBV12-3/TRBV12-4|-
CASSLTLGGSSYNEQFF
TGTGCCAGCAGTTTAACCCTCGGGGGCAGCTCCTACAATGAGCAGTTCTTC
>few|TRBJ1-2|TRBV25-1|TRBD1
CASSEGTAPANYGYTF
TGTGCCAGCAGTGAGGGGACAGCCCCTGCTAACTATGGCTACACCTTC
>-|TRBJ1-2|TRBV29-1|TRBD1
CSVEDPDRVHGYTF
TGCAGCGTTGAAGATCCGGACAGGGTCCATGGCTACACCTTC
>-|TRBJ1-6|TRBV15|-
CATSRGTHNSPLHF
TGTGCCACCAGCAGAGGTACCCATAATTCACCCCTCCACTTT
>few|TRBJ2-2|TRBV12-3/TRBV12-4|-
CASIIPGGGLSGELFF
TGTGCCAGCATCATCCCTGGTGGGGGGCTCTCCGGGGAGCTGTTTTTT
>few|TRBJ1-1|TRBV12-3/TRBV12-4|-
CASSGHRNTEAFF
TGTGCCAGCAGCGGACATAGGAACACTGAAGCTTTCTTT
>few|TRBJ1-4|TRBV5-1|-
CASSNRDGYNEKLFF
TGCGCCAGCTCAAACCGGGACGGCTACAATGAAAAACTGTTTTTT
>many|TRBJ2-1|TRBV12-3/TRBV12-4|-
CASSASIPEQFF
TGTGCCAGCAGTGCTAGCATTCCTGAGCAGTTCTTC
>many|TRBJ2-1|TRBV12-3/TRBV12-4|TRBD2
CASQRTSGRDTYNEQFF
TGTGCCAGCCAGCGTACTAGCGGGAGGGATACCTACAATGAGCAGTTCTTC
>few|TRBJ2-1|TRBV5-1|-
CASSLDRPGGPGNEQFF
TGCGCCAGCAGCTTGGATCGCCCGGGCGGTCCAGGGAATGAGCAGTTCTTC
>-|TRBJ1-6|TRBV4-3|-
CASSQGPGKLPGTLHF
TGCGCCAGCAGCCAAGGTCCGGGAAAACTTCCAGGGACCCTCCACTTT
>many|TRBJ2-3|TRBV20-1|-
CSARAGVATDTQYF
TGCAGTGCTAGAGCGGGAGTAGCCACAGATACGCAGTATTTT
>-|TRBJ1-5|TRBV2|TRBD1
CASSLTGRQPQHF
TGTGCCAGCAGTTTGACAGGGAGGCAGCCCCAGCATTTT
>many|TRBJ1-4|TRBV5-1|-
CASSLEGAATNEKLFF
TGCGCCAGCAGCTTGGAAGGGGCCGCAACTAATGAAAAACTGTTTTTT
>few|TRBJ2-4|TRBV11-2|TRBD2
CATQGGSGNIQYF
TGTGCCACCCAAGGCGGGAGCGGTAACATTCAGTACTTC
>-|TRBJ2-2|TRBV6-5|TRBD2
CASSLGLAVANTGELFF
TGTGCCAGCAGTTTGGGACTAGCGGTCGCGAACACCGGGGAGCTGTTTTTT
>-|TRBJ1-6|TRBV14|TRBD1
CASSQRDRGNSPLHF
TGTGCCAGCAGCCAAAGGGACAGGGGTAATTCACCCCTCCACTTT
>few|TRBJ2-3|TRBV18|-
CASSVPVPDTQYF
TGTGCCAGCTCAGTACCAGTCCCAGATACGCAGTATTTT
>many|TRBJ2-5|TRBV10-3|-
CAIRGTDQETQYF
TGTGCCATCAGAGGGACCGATCAAGAGACCCAGTACTTC